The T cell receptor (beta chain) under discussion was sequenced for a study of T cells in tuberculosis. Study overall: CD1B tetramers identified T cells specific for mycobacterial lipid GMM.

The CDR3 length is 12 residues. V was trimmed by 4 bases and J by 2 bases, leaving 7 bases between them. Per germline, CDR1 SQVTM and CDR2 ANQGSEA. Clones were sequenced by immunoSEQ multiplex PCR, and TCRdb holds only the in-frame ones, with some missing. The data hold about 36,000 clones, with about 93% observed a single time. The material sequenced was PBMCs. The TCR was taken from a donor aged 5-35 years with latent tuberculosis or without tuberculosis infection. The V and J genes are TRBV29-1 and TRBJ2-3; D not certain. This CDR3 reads CSVGSTTDTQYF. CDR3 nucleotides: TGCAGCGTTGGGTCTACCACAGATACGCAGTATTTT.